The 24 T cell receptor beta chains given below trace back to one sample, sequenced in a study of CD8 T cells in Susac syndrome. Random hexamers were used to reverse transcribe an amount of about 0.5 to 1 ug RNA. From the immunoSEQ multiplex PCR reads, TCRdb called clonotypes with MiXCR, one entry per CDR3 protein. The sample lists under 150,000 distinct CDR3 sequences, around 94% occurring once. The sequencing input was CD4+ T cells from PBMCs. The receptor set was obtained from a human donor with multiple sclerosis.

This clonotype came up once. The CDR3: CASSFSTLRTSYTYEQYF. CDR3 sequence (DNA): TGTGCCAGCAGCTTCTCCACACTTAGGACGAGTTATACCTACGAGCAGTACTTC. V usage is TRBV5-4 and J usage is TRBJ2-7; D unclear. Trimming stripped 2 bases from V and 2 bases from J, with 23 bases between. The germline CDR1 and CDR2 sequences are SGHNT and YYREEE (reference sequence). The CDR3 length is 18 residues.

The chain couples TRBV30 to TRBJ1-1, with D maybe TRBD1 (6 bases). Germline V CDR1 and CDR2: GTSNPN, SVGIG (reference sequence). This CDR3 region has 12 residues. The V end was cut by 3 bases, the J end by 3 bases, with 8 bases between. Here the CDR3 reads CAWSPGDTEAFF. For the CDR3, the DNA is TGTGCCTGGAGCCCAGGGGACACTGAAGCTTTCTTT.

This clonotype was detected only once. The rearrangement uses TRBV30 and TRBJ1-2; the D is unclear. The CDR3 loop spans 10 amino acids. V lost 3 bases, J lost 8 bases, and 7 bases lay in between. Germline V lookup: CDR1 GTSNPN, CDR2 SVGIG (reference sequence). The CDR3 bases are TGTGCCTGGAGATCGGGGGGCTACACCTTC. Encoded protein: CAWRSGGYTF. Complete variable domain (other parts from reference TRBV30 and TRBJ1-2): SQTIHQWPATLVQPVGSPLSLECTVEGTSNPNLYWYRQAAGRGLQLLFYSVGIGQISSEVPQNLSASRPQDRQFILSSKKLLLSDSGFYLCAWRSGGYTFGSGTRLTVV.

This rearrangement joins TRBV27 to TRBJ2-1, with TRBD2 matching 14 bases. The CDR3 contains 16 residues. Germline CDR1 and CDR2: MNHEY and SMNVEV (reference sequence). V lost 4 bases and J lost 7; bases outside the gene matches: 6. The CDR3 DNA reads TGTGCCAGCAGTTCCGGGACTAGCGGGAGTGTTAATGAGCAGTTCTTC. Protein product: CASSSGTSGSVNEQFF.

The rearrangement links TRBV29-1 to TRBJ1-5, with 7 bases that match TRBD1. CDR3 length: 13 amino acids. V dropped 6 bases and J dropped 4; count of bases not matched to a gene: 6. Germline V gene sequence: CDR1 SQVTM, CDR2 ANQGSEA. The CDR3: CSVAGTVNQPQHF. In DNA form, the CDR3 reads TGCAGCGTCGCTGGGACAGTGAATCAGCCCCAGCATTTT.

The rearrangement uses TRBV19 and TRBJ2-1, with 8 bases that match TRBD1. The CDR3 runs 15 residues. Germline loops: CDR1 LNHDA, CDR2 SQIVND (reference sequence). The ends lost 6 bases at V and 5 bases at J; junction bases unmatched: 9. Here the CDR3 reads CASSLDRGKDNEQFF. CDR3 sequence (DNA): TGTGCCAGTAGCCTAGACAGGGGCAAAGACAATGAGCAGTTCTTC.

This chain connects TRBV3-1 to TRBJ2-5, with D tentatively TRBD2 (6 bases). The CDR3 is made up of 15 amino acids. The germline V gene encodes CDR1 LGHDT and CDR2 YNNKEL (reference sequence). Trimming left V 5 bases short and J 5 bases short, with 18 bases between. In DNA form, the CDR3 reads TGTGCCAGCAGCTCTAGCGCCGATGGACGGGAGACCCAGTACTTC. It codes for CASSSSADGRETQYF.

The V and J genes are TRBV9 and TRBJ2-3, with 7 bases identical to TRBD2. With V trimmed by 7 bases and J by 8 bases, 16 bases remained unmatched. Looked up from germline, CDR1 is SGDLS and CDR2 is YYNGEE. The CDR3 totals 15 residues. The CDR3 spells CASAEDGGYGGTQYF. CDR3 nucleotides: TGTGCCAGCGCGGAAGACGGGGGGTATGGCGGTACGCAGTATTTT.

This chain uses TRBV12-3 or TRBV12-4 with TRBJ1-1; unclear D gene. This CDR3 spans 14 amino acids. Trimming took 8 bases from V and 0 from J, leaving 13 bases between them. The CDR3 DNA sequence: TGTGCCAGCGGACTGGGCCAGATGAACACTGAAGCTTTCTTT. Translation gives CASGLGQMNTEAFF.

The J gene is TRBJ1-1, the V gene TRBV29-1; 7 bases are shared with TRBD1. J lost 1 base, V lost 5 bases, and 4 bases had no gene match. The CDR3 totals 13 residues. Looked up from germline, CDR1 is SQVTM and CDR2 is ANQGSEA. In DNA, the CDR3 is TGCAGCGTTCGGGGACAGTCGAACACTGAAGCTTTCTTT. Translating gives CSVRGQSNTEAFF.

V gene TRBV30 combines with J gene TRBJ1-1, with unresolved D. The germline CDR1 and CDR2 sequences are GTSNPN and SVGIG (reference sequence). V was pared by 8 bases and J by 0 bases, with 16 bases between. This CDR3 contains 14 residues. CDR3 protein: CASGSKLMNTEAFF. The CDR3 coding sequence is TGTGCCAGTGGATCGAAGTTAATGAACACTGAAGCTTTCTTT.

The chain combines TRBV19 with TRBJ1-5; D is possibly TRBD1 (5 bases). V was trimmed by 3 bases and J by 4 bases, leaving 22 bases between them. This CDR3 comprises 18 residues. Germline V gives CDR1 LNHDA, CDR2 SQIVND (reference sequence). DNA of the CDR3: TGTGCCAGTAGTATCTTGGACATGTTGGGGAAAAAGAATCAGCCCCAGCATTTT. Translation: CASSILDMLGKKNQPQHF.

In nucleotides, the CDR3 is TGTGCCAGCAGGGGGGCGGACAGTAAAGGATATGGCTACACCTTC. It encodes CASRGADSKGYGYTF. V usage is TRBV6-1 and J usage is TRBJ1-2, with D perhaps matching TRBD1 (6 bases). In germline, CDR1 is MNHNS, CDR2 SASEGT. Trimming cost V 6 bases and J 5 bases, with 19 bases left between them. The CDR3 consists of 15 residues.

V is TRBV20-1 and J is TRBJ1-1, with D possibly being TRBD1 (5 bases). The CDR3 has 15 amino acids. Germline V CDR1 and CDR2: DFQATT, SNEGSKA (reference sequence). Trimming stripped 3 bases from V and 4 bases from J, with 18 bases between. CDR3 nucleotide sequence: TGCAGTGCTAGTCGTTTGTGGGGCGCAGGCACTGAAGCTTTCTTT. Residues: CSASRLWGAGTEAFF.

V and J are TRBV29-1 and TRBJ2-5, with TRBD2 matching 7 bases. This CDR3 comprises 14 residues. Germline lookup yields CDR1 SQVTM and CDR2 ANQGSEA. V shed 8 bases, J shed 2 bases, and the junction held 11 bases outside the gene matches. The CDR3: CSYYGGGTQETQYF. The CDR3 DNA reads TGCAGCTACTACGGGGGAGGGACTCAAGAGACCCAGTACTTC.

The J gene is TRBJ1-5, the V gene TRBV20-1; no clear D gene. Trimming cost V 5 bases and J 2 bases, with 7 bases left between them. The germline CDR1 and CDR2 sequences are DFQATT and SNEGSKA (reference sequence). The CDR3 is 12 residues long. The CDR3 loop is CSAGSGNQPQHF. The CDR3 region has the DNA TGCAGTGCTGGGTCGGGCAATCAGCCCCAGCATTTT.

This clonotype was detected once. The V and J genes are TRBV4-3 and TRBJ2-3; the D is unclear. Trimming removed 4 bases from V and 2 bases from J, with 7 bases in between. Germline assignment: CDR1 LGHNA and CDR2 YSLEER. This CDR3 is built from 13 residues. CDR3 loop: CASSRLLTDTQYF. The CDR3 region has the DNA TGCGCCAGCAGCCGTCTGCTCACAGATACGCAGTATTTT.

This CDR3 is CASSQGYLTDTQYF. CDR3 bases: TGTGCCAGCAGCCAGGGTTACCTCACAGATACGCAGTATTTT. The chain combines TRBV12-3 or TRBV12-4 with TRBJ2-3; maybe TRBD1 (5 bases). The CDR3 is made up of 14 amino acids. Trimming took off 6 bases at V and 2 bases at J, with 12 bases between the two ends.

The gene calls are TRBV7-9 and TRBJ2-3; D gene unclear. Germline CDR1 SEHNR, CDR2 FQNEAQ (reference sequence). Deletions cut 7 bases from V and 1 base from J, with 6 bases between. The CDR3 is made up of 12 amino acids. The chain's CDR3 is CASNWGTDTQYF. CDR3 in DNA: TGTGCCAGCAATTGGGGCACAGATACGCAGTATTTT.

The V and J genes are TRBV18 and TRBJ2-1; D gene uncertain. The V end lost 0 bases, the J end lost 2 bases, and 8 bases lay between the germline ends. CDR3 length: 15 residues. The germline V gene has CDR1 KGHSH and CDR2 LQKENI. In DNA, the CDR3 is TGTGCCAGCTCACCACCACCCTTAGCCTACAATGAGCAGTTCTTC. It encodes CASSPPPLAYNEQFF.

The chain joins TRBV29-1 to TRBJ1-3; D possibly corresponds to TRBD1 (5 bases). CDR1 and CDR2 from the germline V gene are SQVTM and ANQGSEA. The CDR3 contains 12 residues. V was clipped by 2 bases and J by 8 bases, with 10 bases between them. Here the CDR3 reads CSVETLGDTIYF. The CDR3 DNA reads TGCAGCGTTGAAACCCTGGGGGACACCATATATTTT.

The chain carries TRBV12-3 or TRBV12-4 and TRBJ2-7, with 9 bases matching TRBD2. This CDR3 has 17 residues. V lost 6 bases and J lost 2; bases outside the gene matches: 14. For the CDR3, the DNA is TGTGCCAGCAGCCCCGGGGTAGCGGGAGAGGGGGCCTACGAGCAGTACTTC. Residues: CASSPGVAGEGAYEQYF.

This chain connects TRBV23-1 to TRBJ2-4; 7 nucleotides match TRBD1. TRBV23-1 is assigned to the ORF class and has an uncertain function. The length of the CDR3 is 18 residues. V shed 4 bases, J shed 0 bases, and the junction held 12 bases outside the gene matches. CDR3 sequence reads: CASSLPPDRALAKNIQYF. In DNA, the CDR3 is TGCGCCAGCAGTCTGCCCCCTGACAGGGCTTTAGCCAAAAACATTCAGTACTTC.

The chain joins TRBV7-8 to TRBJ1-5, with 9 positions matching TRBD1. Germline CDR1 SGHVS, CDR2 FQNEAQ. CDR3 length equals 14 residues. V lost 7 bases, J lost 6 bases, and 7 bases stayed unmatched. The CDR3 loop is CASTVQGAGQPQHF. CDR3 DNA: TGTGCCAGCACCGTACAGGGGGCCGGTCAGCCCCAGCATTTT. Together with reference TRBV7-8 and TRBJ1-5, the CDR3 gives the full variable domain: GAGVSQSPRYKVAKRGQDVALRCDPISGHVSLFWYQQALGQGPEFLTYFQNEAQLDKSGLPSDRFFAERPEGSVSTLKIQRTQQEDSAVYLCASTVQGAGQPQHFGDGTRLSIL.